Shown below are 18 T cell receptor beta chains from a single sample sequenced in a study of T cells after yellow fever vaccination. Using its own MiXCR run on the 5' RACE reads, TCRdb lists one record per CDR3 protein. The sample lists around 120,000 distinct CDR3 sequences, about 7.2% occurring once. Specimen: CD4+ T cells sorted from PBMCs, collected roughly seven weeks after the first yellow fever vaccination. The receptors stem from a man between 18 and 35 years old who received the YFV17D yellow fever vaccine.

There are many counts of this clonotype. V is TRBV29-1 and J is TRBJ2-5; D is possibly TRBD1 or TRBD2 (5 bases each). The V and J ends lost 4 bases and 5 bases respectively, with 11 bases between them. CDR3 length equals 12 residues. Germline V gene data show CDR1 as SQVTM and CDR2 as ANQGSEA. The DNA for the CDR3 is TGCAGCGTTGGCGCCGGGGCCGAGACCCAGTACTTC. Its translation: CSVGAGAETQYF.

This clonotype was seen many times. The chain recombines TRBV7-2 with TRBJ2-1; maybe TRBD1 (5 bases). Germline CDR1 and CDR2: SGHTA and FQGNSA. The CDR3 totals 15 residues. Trimming pared 1 base from V and 0 bases from J, leaving 7 bases between. CDR3 loop: CASSLGGASYNEQFF. In nucleotides, the CDR3 is TGTGCCAGCAGCTTAGGGGGCGCCTCCTACAATGAGCAGTTCTTC.

This clonotype was counted only a few times. The V and J genes are TRBV2 and TRBJ2-7; D is uncertain. This CDR3 is built from 13 residues. The germline CDR1 and CDR2 sequences are SNHLY and FYNNEI. Between the trimmed V and J ends, which lost 3 bases and 2 bases, there was a span of 8 bases. The CDR3 here is CASSEQVPYEQYF. The CDR3 bases are TGTGCCAGCAGTGAGCAGGTTCCCTACGAGCAGTACTTC.

In its sample, this clonotype was seen many times. The chain couples TRBV3-1 to TRBJ1-1, with D unclear. The V end was cut by 3 bases, the J end by 1 base, with 9 bases between. In germline, CDR1 is LGHDT, CDR2 YNNKEL (reference sequence). CDR3 length equals 14 residues. The chain's CDR3 is CASSQVLSNTEAFF. The CDR3 region has the DNA TGTGCCAGCAGCCAGGTGTTATCGAACACTGAAGCTTTCTTT.

This clonotype was counted ten times or more. One end of the junction does not line up with germline, which may come from a read error. The chain is built from TRBV18 and TRBJ1-2; D remains unclear. Germline CDR1 and CDR2: KGHSH and LQKENI. The CDR3 has 13 amino acids. In DNA, the CDR3 is TGTGCCACCTCACCGAACCCTAGGAATGGCTACACCTTC. The encoded protein is CATSPNPRNGYTF.

This clonotype came up many times. The chain employs TRBV4-1 and TRBJ1-6; TRBD1 might be the D (6 bases). The CDR3 extends over 17 amino acids. The germline CDR1 and CDR2 sequences are MGHRA and YSYEKL. The V and J ends lost 0 bases and 7 bases respectively, with 16 bases between them. The CDR3 here is CASSQDMGARRNSPLHF. For the CDR3, the DNA is TGCGCCAGCAGCCAAGATATGGGGGCTAGGCGGAATTCACCCCTCCACTTT.

At least ten counts were recorded for this clonotype. This chain uses TRBV9 with TRBJ2-3, with D possibly being TRBD2 (5 bases). Germline lookup yields CDR1 SGDLS and CDR2 YYNGEE. The CDR3 runs 15 residues. V was cut by 2 bases and J by 4 bases, with 14 bases left in between. The DNA of the CDR3 is TGTGCCAGCAGCGTCAGAGGGCCTCGATCAGATACGCAGTATTTT. The encoded protein is CASSVRGPRSDTQYF.

This clonotype was seen a few times. The J gene is TRBJ2-7, the V gene TRBV6-2 or TRBV6-3; a weak D match, TRBD1 (6 bases). V dropped 6 bases and J dropped 2 bases, with 11 bases sitting between them. Germline CDR1 MNHEY, CDR2 SVGEGT. CDR3 length: 13 amino acids. The CDR3 here is CASRLTGPYEQYF. The CDR3 coding sequence is TGTGCCAGCAGACTCACAGGGCCCTACGAGCAGTACTTC.

The rearrangement links TRBV25-1 to TRBJ2-1; D might be TRBD1 (5 bases). Germline assignment: CDR1 MGHDK and CDR2 SYGVNS. This CDR3 comprises 15 residues. V lost 5 bases and J lost 6, with 17 bases in between. CDR3 protein: CASSNVVGAGNEQFF. As DNA, the CDR3 is TGTGCCAGCAGTAACGTTGTAGGGGCAGGCAATGAGCAGTTCTTC.

At least ten counts were recorded for this clonotype. The CDR3 region is CASSPVDSLNTEAFF. The CDR3 coding sequence is TGTGCCAGCAGCCCAGTGGATTCCCTCAACACTGAAGCTTTCTTT. The J gene is TRBJ1-1, the V gene TRBV5-6; no clear D. V gave up 4 bases and J gave up 2 bases, with 15 bases separating them. Per germline, CDR1 SGHDT and CDR2 YYEEEE. The CDR3 sequence is 15 residues long.

There are many counts of this clonotype. The chain has TRBV6-5 and TRBJ2-3; D unclear. Germline values: CDR1 MNHEY, CDR2 SVGAGI. The CDR3 runs to 15 residues. V was trimmed by 2 bases and J by 3 bases, leaving 12 bases between them. CDR3 sequence: CASSYEWGSTDTQYF. CDR3 sequence (DNA): TGTGCCAGCAGTTACGAGTGGGGATCGACAGATACGCAGTATTTT.

This clonotype has a count of ten or more. The rearrangement joins TRBV3-1 to TRBJ1-1; no firm D call. Trimming pared 3 bases from V and 10 bases from J, leaving 15 bases between. The germline V gene has CDR1 LGHDT and CDR2 YNNKEL (reference sequence). The CDR3 is 13 residues long. The CDR3: CASSHLNGRPAFF. CDR3 sequence (DNA): TGTGCCAGCAGCCATCTTAATGGGCGTCCAGCTTTCTTT.

This clonotype was seen repeatedly, ten times or more. The chain employs TRBV19 and TRBJ2-3; D not resolved. Germline values: CDR1 LNHDA, CDR2 SQIVND (reference sequence). V was shortened by 3 bases and J by 4 bases, with 5 bases between the two germline ends. The CDR3 is 12 amino acids. Here the CDR3 DNA reads TGTGCCAGTAGTATTCAGTCAGATACGCAGTATTTT. Its protein product is CASSIQSDTQYF.

This clonotype was seen repeatedly, ten times or more. This chain uses TRBV6-2 or TRBV6-3 with TRBJ1-5; D perhaps matches TRBD1 (6 bases). Deletions cut 7 bases from V and 6 bases from J, with 19 bases between. This CDR3 is built from 15 residues. Germline CDR1 MNHEY, CDR2 SVGEGT. CDR3 amino acids: CASIDAGGASQPQHF. The CDR3 nucleotides read TGTGCCAGCATCGACGCGGGGGGCGCGTCTCAGCCCCAGCATTTT.

This clonotype has a count of ten or more. The chain has TRBV7-3 and TRBJ2-2, with unresolved D. The CDR3 length is 13 residues. Germline V lookup: CDR1 SGHTA, CDR2 FQGTGA. The ends were cut back, 6 bases at V and 2 bases at J, with 7 bases in the middle. This CDR3 reads CASRATNTGELFF. CDR3 nucleotides: TGTGCCAGCAGGGCCACTAACACCGGGGAGCTGTTTTTT.

This clonotype was detected many times. V gene TRBV19 combines with J gene TRBJ2-4; the D call may be TRBD1 or TRBD2 (5 bases each). CDR3 size: 16 residues. Trimming stripped 3 bases from V and 2 bases from J, with 14 bases between. Germline assignment: CDR1 LNHDA and CDR2 SQIVND (reference sequence). In DNA, the CDR3 is TGTGCCAGTAGTATTTCGGGGACGGGAACCAAAAACATTCAGTACTTC. This encodes CASSISGTGTKNIQYF.

This clonotype was recorded at least ten times. This sequence joins TRBV7-3 and TRBJ2-3; 12 bases map to TRBD2. Germline V gives CDR1 SGHTA, CDR2 FQGTGA. The V and J ends lost 1 base and 4 bases, in that order; junction bases with no gene match: 3. The CDR3 loop spans 16 amino acids. As DNA, the CDR3 is TGTGCCAGCAGCTTAAGGACTAGCGGGACCCCAGATACGCAGTATTTT. This sequence encodes CASSLRTSGTPDTQYF.

This clonotype was seen ten or more times. The chain joins TRBV7-8 to TRBJ1-4; D gene uncertain. CDR1 is SGHVS and CDR2 is FQNEAQ in the germline V gene. The V and J ends lost 1 base and 7 bases respectively, with 7 bases between them. The CDR3 totals 13 residues. CDR3 coding DNA: TGTGCCAGCAGCTTAGTAAGAGGTGAAAAACTGTTTTTT. Translating it yields CASSLVRGEKLFF.